The TCR beta chain under discussion was sequenced for a study of cytomegalovirus exposure and HLA in healthy donors (dated by TCRdb to 2016 to 2017). As for the study more broadly: An earlier analysis of approximately 640 of the donors reported about 250 Gb of sequence data and 100 million to 140 million unique TCR beta sequences from about 179 million T cells. Approximately 300 gigabases of sequencing data and around 88 million unique TCR sequences made up an early release that covered over 550 HLA-typed donors. Of the roughly 400 genotyped donors, roughly 80% were placed in the genetic ancestry cluster associated with self-reported Caucasian donors. The aim of the study was to test whether cataloging public T cell receptors could identify signatures of past pathogen exposure. The study profiled the T cell repertoires of 550 to 700 subjects by immunosequencing and related them to cytomegalovirus serostatus. Besides the first cohort of 500 to 700 subjects, a separate validation cohort made up of about 120 different subjects was used. To predict cytomegalovirus infection status, the study combined high-throughput TCR immunosequencing, statistical association of individual TCRs with disease status, and machine learning. In a later analysis, previously published TCR beta repertoires from hundreds of donors were re-analyzed and high-resolution HLA genotyping was added so that TCR occurrence patterns could be studied. In the later analysis, no new phenotypic data were used to find candidate immune exposures; instead, reliance was placed on TCR beta sequences and their occurrence across donors. In an earlier analysis of around 540 of the donors, high-throughput TCR beta sequencing was used to judge whether each TCR beta V gene segment behaved as functional or pseudogenic. Alongside the repertoire data, information on donor age, sex, ethnicity and CMV serostatus was compiled. A later genetic analysis took genome-wide SNP genotypes for about three fifths of the 666 donors and used that subset as a discovery cohort. All discovery cohort repertoires had been generated using a single sequencing platform. HLA typing included class I and class II loci at four-digit resolution. The number of typed donors differed by locus: roughly 620-640 for A, B, C, DRB1 and DQB1; about 520 for DQA1; 606 for DPA1; and 450 to 480 for DPB1. Five DR-DQ haplotypes were treated as single units for association and clustering because of strong linkage in the cohort. On average, around 230,000 unique TCR beta nucleotide sequences were sequenced per donor among a few hundred genotyped donors of the cohort, with 15% to 20% of those sequences being non-productive. Beyond this particular receptor, the publication reports: CMV serostatus was the only immune exposure information available for the cohort. In a later genetic analysis, fewer N-insertions in productive TCRs were reported among donors in an Asian-associated ancestry cluster than the approximately 670-donor mean. Linkage disequilibrium might explain the correlated functional status among segregating V segments, but an unknown experimental factor could not be excluded. Several of the top co-occurrence clusters appeared to be linked to parvovirus B19, influenza, CMV and Epstein-Barr virus, according to a later analysis. Across donors, most TCR sequences were observed very rarely, whereas some public TCRs were present in many individuals. Sequencing depth was assumed to be roughly uniform across donors in the presence/absence analyses, though that assumption may not hold. Strong co-occurrence of HLA alleles, especially DR and DQ, made assigning TCR associations to individual alleles difficult. In vitro tests confirmed that three of the cytomegalovirus-associated TCR beta chains recognize cytomegalovirus antigens. A later analysis found that HLA-associated TCR beta chains were more clonally expanded and had lower generation probabilities than equally common non-associated chains. A cluster of highly shared sequence variants was judged likely to represent a technical artifact of the sequencing pipeline. Specific HLA alleles were associated with 18,000 or so TCR beta sequences at a false discovery rate of 0.05 in a later analysis. In an earlier analysis of some 500 of the donors, most TCR beta V segments appeared in productive rearrangements about 87% or about 30% of the time, broadly matching IMGT annotations. In the study, roughly 160 TCR beta chains were listed as associated with cytomegalovirus. In a later analysis, most CMV-associated TCR beta chains were found to appear HLA-restricted, with HLA associations seemingly driven largely by CMV exposure. According to a later analysis, TCR association rates differed among HLA loci, with DRB1 alleles showing the most associated TCRs and HLA-C alleles showing the fewest. A further reported finding was that TCR beta sequences accurately predicted the HLA-A and HLA-B alleles for most subjects in the first cohort. The 87-base-pair reads could not distinguish some IMGT-functional V segments, including TRBV6-2 and TRBV6-3, so those segments were excluded. HLA typing was unavailable for some donors at each locus, so association tests used only the typed subset. V-gene and J-gene trimming of TCR beta chains was associated with a missense DCLRE1C variant in a later genetic analysis, and the association was replicated in an independent cohort. In both the original and validation cohorts, the classifier was reported to diagnose cytomegalovirus status with high specificity and sensitivity. The cohort was sequenced for TCR beta chains only, and without alpha or paired-chain data the features that could be detected were limited. The earlier analysis of about 600 of the donors excluded some 15 rarely observed V segments, including chromosome 9 orphons, because counts were too low. The authors suggested that the approach could potentially be extended to other disease states and immunological phenotypes.

In regard to this clone: Its antigen specificity is not known. Base-call qualities are not available, and no considerably larger clone is one nucleotide away.

In total, roughly 670 healthy bone marrow donors made up the cohort. Cohort members were all nominally healthy when sampled, although unrecorded immune exposures were likely present. The donor tested CMV seropositive and was one of the 289 seropositive cohort members. A peripheral blood sample was collected from each donor, and TCR beta sequencing was performed on peripheral blood mononuclear cells. Genomic DNA was extracted from the blood cell samples with the Qiagen DNeasy Blood Extraction Kit. The CDR1 and CDR2 encoded by the germline V gene (reference sequence) are SEHNR and FQNEAQ. Germline trimming amounts to 4 bases on V and 6 bases on J, with 6 as the count of junction bases outside the gene matches. Spanning cysteine to phenylalanine, the CDR3 consists of 13 amino acids. Only the CDR3 DNA is retained, 39 bases long and in frame from the first base. The receptor library was made with the immunoSEQ multiplex PCR assay. A mixture of 60 forward primers for TCR Vbeta segments and 13 reverse primers for TCR Jbeta segments was used in the multiplex PCR. A multiplex PCR assay on genomic DNA amplified the CDR3 region of rearranged TCR beta genes. Amplified TCR beta libraries were sequenced as 87-base-pair reads on the Illumina HiSeq System. The study's own analysis went as follows. A later analysis counted some 80 million unique TCR beta chains across the 666 repertoires, and some 11 million of these chains were shared by at least two donors. A nearest-neighbor algorithm error-corrected the raw reads and collapsed the reads into unique sequences, merging closely related sequences to remove PCR and sequencing errors. Alignment of CDR3 sequences to IMGT reference sequences was used to assign V, D and J gene segments. For a sequence to be retained, a match of at least six nucleotides to both a V gene segment and a J gene segment was required. A rearrangement counted as productive if the CDR3 had no stop codons and remained in frame with V and J, and every other rearrangement counted as non-productive. CDR3 was defined by IMGT convention, running from the second conserved V-encoded cysteine to the conserved J-encoded phenylalanine. The earlier analysis of about 620 of the donors excluded sequences that lacked an unambiguous match to a single V gene segment. In an earlier analysis of 587 of the donors, V segments were called functional above 56.7% productive rearrangements and were called segregating when the between-donor standard deviation exceeded 5%. A statistical classification framework was developed to diagnose cytomegalovirus status using the catalog of TCR beta chain sequences. In a later analysis, V and J genes were assigned by comparing TCR nucleotide sequences against IMGT/GENE-DB human TR gene sequences. A later analysis assigned CDR3 sequences and most-parsimonious VDJ recombination scenarios with the TCRdist pipeline. In a later analysis, each TCR beta chain was defined by its CDR3 amino acid sequence together with its V-gene family, and reads lacking a unique V-gene family were excluded. A later analysis removed 500 to 650 highly shared, low-generation-probability nucleotide sequences to deal with suspected cross-contamination and a sequencing artifact. In a later analysis, a clonal expansion index was calculated for each public chain from normalized within-repertoire ranks of inferred template counts. A later analysis computed generation probabilities with a VDJ recombination model fitted to out-of-frame rearrangements, and checked the results against IGoR. A later analysis scored TCR-TCR, TCR-HLA and TCR-CMV co-occurrence with hypergeometric tests, applying a repertoire-size bias correction to TCR pairs. In a later analysis, false discovery rates were estimated by permuting HLA or CMV assignments 20 times. A later analysis grouped co-occurring TCRs with DBSCAN, adding TCRdist sequence similarity when clustering within HLA-allele-positive subsets. Co-occurrence clustering excluded repertoires with fewer than 30,000 or more than 120,000 public chains, plus five with anomalous nucleotide sharing. TCRdb stores this immuneACCESS table with in-frame sequences only. Part of the clones is absent; in the studies checked, under half of the shortfall reflects unresolved V genes, and no reason is known for the rest. That table supplies the V and J calls and clone size; D and trimming were determined from the DNA. The table for this sample lists 150,000 or so clones; 79% of them were counted only once. Together, the top ten hold 6.7% of the sample.

The origin of this receptor is a middle-aged woman in good health and CMV-seropositive. The sequencing sample was made of PBMCs. The V gene is TRBV7-9 and the J gene is TRBJ2-7; TRBD2 matches 7 bases in the middle. The CDR3 has the sequence CASSSNSGGEQYF. The DNA is TGTGCCAGCAGCTCAAATTCGGGAGGCGAGCAGTACTTC. The entire variable domain, with the stretches around the CDR3 drawn from the reference TRBV7-9 and TRBJ2-7 proteins, is DTGVSQNPRHKITKRGQNVTFRCDPISEHNRLYWYRQTLGQGPEFLTYFQNEAQLEKSRLLSDRFSAERPKGSFSTLEIQRTEQGDSAMYLCASSSNSGGEQYFGPGTRLTVT.